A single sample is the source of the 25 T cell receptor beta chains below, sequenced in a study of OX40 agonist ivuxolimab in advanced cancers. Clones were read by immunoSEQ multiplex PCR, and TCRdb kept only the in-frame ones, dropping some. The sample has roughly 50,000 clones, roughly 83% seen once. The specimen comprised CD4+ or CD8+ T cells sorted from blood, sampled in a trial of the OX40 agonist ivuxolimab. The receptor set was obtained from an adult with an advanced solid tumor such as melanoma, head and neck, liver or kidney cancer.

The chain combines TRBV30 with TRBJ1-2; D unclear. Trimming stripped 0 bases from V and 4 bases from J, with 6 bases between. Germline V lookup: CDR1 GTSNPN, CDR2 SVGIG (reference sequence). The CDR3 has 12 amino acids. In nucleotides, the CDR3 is TGTGCCTGGAGTGTAAACTTCTATGGCTACACCTTC. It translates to CAWSVNFYGYTF.

This chain's CDR3 is CASSTAGVSEKLFF. The CDR3 coding sequence is TGTGCCAGTAGTACTGCAGGGGTTAGTGAAAAACTGTTTTTT. The chain has TRBV19 and TRBJ1-4; weak D call: TRBD1 (6 bases). The CDR3 consists of 14 residues. Germline lookup yields CDR1 LNHDA and CDR2 SQIVND (reference sequence). The V and J ends lost 4 bases and 7 bases respectively, with 13 bases between them.

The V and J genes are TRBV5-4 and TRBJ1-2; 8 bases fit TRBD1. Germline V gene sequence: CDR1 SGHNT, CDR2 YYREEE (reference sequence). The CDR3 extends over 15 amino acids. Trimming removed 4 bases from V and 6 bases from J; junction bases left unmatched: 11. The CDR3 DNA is TGTGCCAGCAGCCCCGGAAACAGGGGGATGGATGGCTACACCTTC. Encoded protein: CASSPGNRGMDGYTF.

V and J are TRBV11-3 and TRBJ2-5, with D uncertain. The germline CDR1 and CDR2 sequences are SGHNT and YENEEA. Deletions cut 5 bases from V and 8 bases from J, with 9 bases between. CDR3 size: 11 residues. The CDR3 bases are TGTGCCAGCAGCGGCGGTCCCACCCAGTACTTC. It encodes CASSGGPTQYF.

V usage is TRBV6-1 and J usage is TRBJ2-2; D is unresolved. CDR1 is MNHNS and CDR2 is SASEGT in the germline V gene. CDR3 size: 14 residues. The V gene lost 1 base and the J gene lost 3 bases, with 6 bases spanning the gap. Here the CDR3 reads CASSEGPYTGELFF. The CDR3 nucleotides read TGTGCCAGCAGTGAAGGACCGTACACCGGGGAGCTGTTTTTT.

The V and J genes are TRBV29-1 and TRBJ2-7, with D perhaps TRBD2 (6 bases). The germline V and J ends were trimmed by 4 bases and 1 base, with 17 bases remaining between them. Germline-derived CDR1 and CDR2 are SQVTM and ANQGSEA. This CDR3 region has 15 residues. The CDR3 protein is CSVVALWTISYEQYV. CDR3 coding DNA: TGCAGCGTTGTCGCCCTTTGGACTATTTCCTACGAGCAGTACGTC.

The DNA for the CDR3 is TGTGCCAGCAGCCATGGGGGGGGAGCCAAAAACATTCAGTACTTC. It codes for CASSHGGGAKNIQYF. The chain couples TRBV14 to TRBJ2-4, with 7 bases matching TRBD2. V trimming: 3 bases; J trimming: 0 bases; junction bases outside the gene matches: 2. Germline V gives CDR1 SGHDN, CDR2 FVKESK. CDR3 length equals 15 residues.

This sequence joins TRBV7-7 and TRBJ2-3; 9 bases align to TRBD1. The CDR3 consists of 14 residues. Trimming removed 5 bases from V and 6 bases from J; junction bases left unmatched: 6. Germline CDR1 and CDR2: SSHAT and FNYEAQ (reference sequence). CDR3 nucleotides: TGTGCCAGCAGCCCCCTCGGGACAGGGGATACGCAGTATTTT. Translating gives CASSPLGTGDTQYF.

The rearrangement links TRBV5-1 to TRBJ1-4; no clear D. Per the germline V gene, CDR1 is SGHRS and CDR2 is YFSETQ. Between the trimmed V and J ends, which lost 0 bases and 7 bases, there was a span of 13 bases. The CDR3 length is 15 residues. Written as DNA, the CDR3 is TGCGCCAGCAGCTTGGGAGCAGGAATAATTGAAAAACTGTTTTTT. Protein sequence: CASSLGAGIIEKLFF.

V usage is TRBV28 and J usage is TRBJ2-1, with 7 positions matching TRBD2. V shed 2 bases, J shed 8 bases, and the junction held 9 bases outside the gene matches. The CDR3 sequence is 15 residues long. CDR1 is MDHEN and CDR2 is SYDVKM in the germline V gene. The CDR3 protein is CASSLELAGLDEQFF. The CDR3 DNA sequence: TGTGCCAGCAGTTTAGAATTAGCGGGTCTTGATGAGCAGTTCTTC.

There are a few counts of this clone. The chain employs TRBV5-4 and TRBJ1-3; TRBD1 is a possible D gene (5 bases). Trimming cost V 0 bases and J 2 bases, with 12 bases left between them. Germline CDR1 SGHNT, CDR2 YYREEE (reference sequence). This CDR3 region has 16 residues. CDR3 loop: CASSLAGTSTGNTIYF. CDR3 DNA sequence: TGTGCCAGCAGCTTGGCCGGGACTAGTACTGGAAACACCATATATTTT.

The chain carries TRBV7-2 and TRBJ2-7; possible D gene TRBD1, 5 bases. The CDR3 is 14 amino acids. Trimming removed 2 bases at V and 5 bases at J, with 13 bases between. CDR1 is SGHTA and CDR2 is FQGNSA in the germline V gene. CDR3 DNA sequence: TGTGCCAGCAGCTTAATGAAAGGGGTGAACGAGCAGTACTTC. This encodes CASSLMKGVNEQYF.

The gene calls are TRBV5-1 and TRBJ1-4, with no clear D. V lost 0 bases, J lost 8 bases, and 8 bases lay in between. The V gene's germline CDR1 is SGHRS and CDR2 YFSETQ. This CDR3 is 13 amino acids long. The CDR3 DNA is TGCGCCAGCAGCTTGGTGGCAGCAGAAAAACTGTTTTTT. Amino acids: CASSLVAAEKLFF. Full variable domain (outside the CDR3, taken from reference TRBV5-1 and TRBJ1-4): KAGVTQTPRYLIKTRGQQVTLSCSPISGHRSVSWYQQTPGQGLQFLFEYFSETQRNKGNFPGRFSGRQFSNSRSEMNVSTLELGDSALYLCASSLVAAEKLFFGSGTQLSVL.

CDR3 in amino acids: CASSLERTSVGTEAFF. In DNA, the CDR3 is TGTGCCAGCAGCTTAGAGCGTACAAGTGTGGGCACTGAAGCTTTCTTT. The J gene is TRBJ1-1, the V gene TRBV11-2; D uncertain. CDR1 SGHAT and CDR2 FQNNGV come from the germline V gene. The CDR3 sequence is 16 residues long. V was pared by 0 bases and J by 4 bases, with 15 bases between.

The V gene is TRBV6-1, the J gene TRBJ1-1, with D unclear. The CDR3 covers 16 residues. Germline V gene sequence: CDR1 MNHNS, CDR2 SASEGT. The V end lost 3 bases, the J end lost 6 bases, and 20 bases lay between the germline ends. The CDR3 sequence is CASSDRRWKDWAEAFF. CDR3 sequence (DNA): TGTGCCAGCAGTGATAGGAGATGGAAGGATTGGGCTGAAGCTTTCTTT.

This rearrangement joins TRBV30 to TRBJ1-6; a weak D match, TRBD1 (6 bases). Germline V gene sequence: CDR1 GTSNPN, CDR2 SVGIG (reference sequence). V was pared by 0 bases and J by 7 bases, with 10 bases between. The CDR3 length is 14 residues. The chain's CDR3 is CAWSVGGLNSPLHF. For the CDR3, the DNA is TGTGCCTGGAGTGTCGGGGGGCTCAATTCACCCCTCCACTTT.

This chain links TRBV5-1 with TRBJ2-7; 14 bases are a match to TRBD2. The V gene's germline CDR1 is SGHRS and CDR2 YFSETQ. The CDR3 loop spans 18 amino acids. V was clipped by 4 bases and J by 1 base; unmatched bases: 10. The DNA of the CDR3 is TGCGCCAGCAGCGAAGGACTAGCGGGAGGCGACATTTCCTACGAGCAGTACTTC. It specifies CASSEGLAGGDISYEQYF. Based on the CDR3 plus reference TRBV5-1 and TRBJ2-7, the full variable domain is KAGVTQTPRYLIKTRGQQVTLSCSPISGHRSVSWYQQTPGQGLQFLFEYFSETQRNKGNFPGRFSGRQFSNSRSEMNVSTLELGDSALYLCASSEGLAGGDISYEQYFGPGTRLTVT.

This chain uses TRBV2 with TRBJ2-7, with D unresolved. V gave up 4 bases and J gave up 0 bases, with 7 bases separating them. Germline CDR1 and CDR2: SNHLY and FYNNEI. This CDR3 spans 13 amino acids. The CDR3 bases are TGTGCCAGCAGTGTGGGATTCTCCTACGAGCAGTACTTC. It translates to CASSVGFSYEQYF. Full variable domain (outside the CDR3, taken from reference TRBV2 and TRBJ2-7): EPEVTQTPSHQVTQMGQEVILRCVPISNHLYFYWYRQILGQKVEFLVSFYNNEISEKSEIFDDQFSVERPDGSNFTLKIRSTKLEDSAMYFCASSVGFSYEQYFGPGTRLTVT.

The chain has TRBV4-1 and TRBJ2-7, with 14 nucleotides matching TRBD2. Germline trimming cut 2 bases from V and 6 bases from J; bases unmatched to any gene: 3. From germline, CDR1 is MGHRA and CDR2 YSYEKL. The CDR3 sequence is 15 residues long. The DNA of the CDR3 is TGCGCCAGCAGCCAAACAGGACTAGCGGGAGGCGAGCAGTACTTC. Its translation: CASSQTGLAGGEQYF.

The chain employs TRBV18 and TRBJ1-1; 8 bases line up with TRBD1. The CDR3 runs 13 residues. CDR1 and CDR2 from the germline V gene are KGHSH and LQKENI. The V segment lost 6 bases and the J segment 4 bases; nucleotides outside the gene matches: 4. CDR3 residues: CASSPTGGTEAFF. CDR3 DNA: TGTGCCAGCTCTCCTACAGGGGGCACTGAAGCTTTCTTT.

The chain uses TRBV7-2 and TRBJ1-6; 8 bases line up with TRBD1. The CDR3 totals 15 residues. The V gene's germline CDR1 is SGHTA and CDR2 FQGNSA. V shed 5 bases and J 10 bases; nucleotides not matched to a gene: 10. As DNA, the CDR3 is TGTGCCAGCAGCCCGATACAGGGGGTGGGGTCACCCCTCCACTTT. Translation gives CASSPIQGVGSPLHF.

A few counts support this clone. CDR3 DNA: TGTGCCAGCAGTTTATCTGGGGCGGGTACCGGGGAGCTGTTTTTT. Translated: CASSLSGAGTGELFF. The chain recombines TRBV27 with TRBJ2-2, with D perhaps TRBD1 or TRBD2 (5 bases each). CDR3 length equals 15 residues. The ends were cut back, 0 bases at V and 5 bases at J, with 10 bases in the middle. Germline values: CDR1 MNHEY, CDR2 SMNVEV (reference sequence).

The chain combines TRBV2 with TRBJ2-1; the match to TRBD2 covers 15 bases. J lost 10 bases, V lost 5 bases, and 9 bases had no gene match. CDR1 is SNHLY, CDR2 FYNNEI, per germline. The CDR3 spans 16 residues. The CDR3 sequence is CASSRNGLAGGYEQFF. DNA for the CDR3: TGTGCCAGCAGTAGAAATGGACTAGCGGGAGGGTACGAGCAGTTCTTC.

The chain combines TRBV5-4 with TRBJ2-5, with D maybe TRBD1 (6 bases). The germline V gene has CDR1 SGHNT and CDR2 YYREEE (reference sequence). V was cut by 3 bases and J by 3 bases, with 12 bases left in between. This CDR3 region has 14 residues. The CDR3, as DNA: TGTGCCAGCAGCTGGGGCTGGACAGAAGAGACCCAGTACTTC. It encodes CASSWGWTEETQYF.

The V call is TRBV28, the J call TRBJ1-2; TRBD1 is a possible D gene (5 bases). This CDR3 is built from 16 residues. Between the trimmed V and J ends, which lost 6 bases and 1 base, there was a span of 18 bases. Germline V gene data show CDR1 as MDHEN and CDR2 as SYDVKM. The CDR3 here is CASRYSGSGLNYGYTF. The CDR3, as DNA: TGTGCCAGCAGATATTCGGGCTCGGGGCTTAACTATGGCTACACCTTC.